Listed here are 20 T cell receptor beta chains from one sample, sequenced in a study of blood T cell repertoires in COVID-19. Profiling relied on immunoSEQ multiplex PCR, and the TCRdb table lists in-frame clones only, not all of them. The data show 150,000 to 200,000 clones, roughly nine tenths seen once. The specimen was peripheral blood. The source of these receptors is a man over 45 with acute or convalescent COVID-19.

This chain joins TRBV7-2 and TRBJ2-7, with a weak D call TRBD2 (7 bases). Trimming left V 5 bases short and J 0 bases short, with 14 bases between. From germline, CDR1 is SGHTA and CDR2 FQGNSA. The CDR3 length is 15 residues. DNA of the CDR3: TGTGCCAGCAGCAAAGGAGGGGGGGGCTCCTACGAGCAGTACTTC. Translating it yields CASSKGGGGSYEQYF.

The chain carries TRBV18 and TRBJ2-1; 10 bases map to TRBD2. The J segment lost 7 bases and the V segment lost 3 bases, leaving 3 bases of the junction unmatched. The CDR3 contains 14 residues. Germline V CDR1 and CDR2: KGHSH, LQKENI. The CDR3 coding sequence is TGTGCCAGCTCACCTGGGACTAGCGAAAATGAGCAGTTCTTC. Protein product: CASSPGTSENEQFF.

The genes are TRBV19 and TRBJ1-4; D uncertain. V was clipped by 5 bases and J by 6 bases, with 10 bases between them. The CDR3 is 13 residues long. The germline V gene encodes CDR1 LNHDA and CDR2 SQIVND (reference sequence). CDR3 DNA: TGTGCCAGTAGTCTTCAGCAGGATGAAAAACTGTTTTTT. Translating it yields CASSLQQDEKLFF. Full variable domain (missing parts from reference TRBV19 and TRBJ1-4): DGGITQSPKYLFRKEGQNVTLSCEQNLNHDAMYWYRQDPGQGLRLIYYSQIVNDFQKGDIAEGYSVSREKKESFPLTVTSAQKNPTAFYLCASSLQQDEKLFFGSGTQLSVL.

This chain connects TRBV7-9 to TRBJ2-5; 11 nucleotides match TRBD2. The CDR3 has 17 amino acids. Germline CDR1 is SEHNR and CDR2 is FQNEAQ (reference sequence). V lost 5 bases, J lost 5 bases, and 13 bases stayed unmatched. CDR3 sequence: CASSGTGTSGSQETQYF. The CDR3 DNA sequence: TGTGCCAGCAGCGGTACCGGGACTAGCGGTTCTCAGGAGACCCAGTACTTC.

V is TRBV9 and J is TRBJ1-2; unclear D gene. In germline, CDR1 is SGDLS, CDR2 YYNGEE. This CDR3 contains 14 residues. V was shortened by 3 bases and J by 10 bases, with 19 bases between the two germline ends. The CDR3 sequence is CASSDGRAGSFYTF. The DNA of the CDR3 is TGTGCCAGCAGCGATGGGAGAGCCGGGAGTTTCTACACCTTC. The variable domain in full, completed from reference TRBV9 and TRBJ1-2, reads DSGVTQTPKHLITATGQRVTLRCSPRSGDLSVYWYQQSLDQGLQFLIQYYNGEERAKGNILERFSAQQFPDLHSELNLSSLELGDSALYFCASSDGRAGSFYTFGSGTRLTVV.

The chain recombines TRBV10-1 with TRBJ2-5, with D perhaps TRBD1 (6 bases). The germline V gene has CDR1 WNHNN and CDR2 SYGVQD (reference sequence). The CDR3 spans 14 residues. The V end lost 5 bases, the J end lost 5 bases, and 15 bases lay between the germline ends. CDR3 sequence reads: CASSQGQAGETQYF. The CDR3 coding sequence is TGCGCCAGCAGTCAGGGGCAGGCAGGGGAGACCCAGTACTTC.

The CDR3 here is CSASGSAGPAKNIQYF. The CDR3 region has the DNA TGCAGTGCTAGTGGGAGTGCGGGACCGGCCAAAAACATTCAGTACTTC. The V gene is TRBV20-1, the J gene TRBJ2-4, with D perhaps matching TRBD2 (6 bases). The length of the CDR3 is 16 residues. Trimming removed 3 bases at V and 1 base at J, with 16 bases between. Germline loops: CDR1 DFQATT, CDR2 SNEGSKA (reference sequence).

The chain employs TRBV18 and TRBJ2-1; D perhaps matches TRBD1 (5 bases). Per the germline V gene, CDR1 is KGHSH and CDR2 is LQKENI. The CDR3 runs 13 residues. Trimming took off 4 bases at V and 7 bases at J, with 11 bases between the two ends. This CDR3 reads CASSLSAGNEQFF. The CDR3 DNA reads as TGTGCCAGCTCACTGTCCGCAGGGAATGAGCAGTTCTTC.

The chain couples TRBV7-2 to TRBJ2-2; D unresolved. V was shortened by 2 bases and J by 5 bases, with 9 bases between the two germline ends. The CDR3 consists of 14 residues. CDR1 is SGHTA, CDR2 FQGNSA, per germline. The CDR3 is CASSLTPRTGELFF. As DNA, the CDR3 is TGTGCCAGCAGCTTAACCCCTAGAACCGGGGAGCTGTTTTTT.

J is TRBJ2-2 and V is TRBV4-1; 8 bases line up with TRBD1. The CDR3 sequence is 15 residues long. Germline V gene lookup returns CDR1 MGHRA and CDR2 YSYEKL. V gave up 5 bases and J gave up 7 bases; unmatched junction bases: 9. The CDR3 nucleotides are TGCGCCAGCAGCTACCCCCACAGGGGGATCGGGGAGCTGTTTTTT. The encoded protein is CASSYPHRGIGELFF.

The gene calls are TRBV18 and TRBJ2-2; 12 bases agree with TRBD1. Germline CDR1 is KGHSH and CDR2 is LQKENI. The CDR3 runs 15 residues. Germline trimming cut 4 bases from V and 6 bases from J; bases unmatched to any gene: 3. The CDR3 reads CASSRGTGGSGELFF. In DNA form, the CDR3 reads TGTGCCAGCTCACGCGGGACAGGGGGCTCCGGGGAGCTGTTTTTT.

This chain connects TRBV7-2 to TRBJ1-5; D gene ambiguous. Per germline, CDR1 SGHTA and CDR2 FQGNSA. Trimming took 1 base from V and 5 from J, leaving 12 bases between them. The CDR3 runs 15 residues. CDR3 region: CASSLGWGGHQPQHF. The DNA of the CDR3 is TGTGCCAGCAGCTTAGGGTGGGGAGGGCATCAGCCCCAGCATTTT. The entire variable domain, with the rest obtained from reference TRBV7-2 and TRBJ1-5, is as follows: GAGVSQSPSNKVTEKGKDVELRCDPISGHTALYWYRQSLGQGLEFLIYFQGNSAPDKSGLPSDRFSAERTGGSVSTLTIQRTQQEDSAVYLCASSLGWGGHQPQHFGDGTRLSIL.

The chain employs TRBV15 and TRBJ1-5, with D possibly being TRBD1 (5 bases). V lost 0 bases and J 0 bases, leaving 24 bases between the germline ends. The CDR3 extends over 21 amino acids. From germline, CDR1 is LNHNV and CDR2 YYDKDF (reference sequence). CDR3: CATSRDLDSLGNSNSNQPQHF. The CDR3 region has the DNA TGTGCCACCAGCAGAGATCTAGACAGCCTTGGTAACTCAAATAGCAATCAGCCCCAGCATTTT.

The V gene is TRBV2, the J gene TRBJ1-6; 7 bases are a match to TRBD1. V lost 6 bases, J lost 3 bases, and 11 bases stayed unmatched. The germline CDR1 and CDR2 sequences are SNHLY and FYNNEI. The length of the CDR3 is 17 residues. Written as DNA, the CDR3 is TGTGCCAGCAGCCGGGCGCAGGCAGGGGGCTATAATTCACCCCTCCACTTT. Residues: CASSRAQAGGYNSPLHF. The entire variable domain, with the rest obtained from reference TRBV2 and TRBJ1-6, is as follows: EPEVTQTPSHQVTQMGQEVILRCVPISNHLYFYWYRQILGQKVEFLVSFYNNEISEKSEIFDDQFSVERPDGSNFTLKIRSTKLEDSAMYFCASSRAQAGGYNSPLHFGNGTRLTVT.

The rearrangement links TRBV7-9 to TRBJ2-6; D remains unclear. The CDR3 extends over 16 amino acids. The V end lost 5 bases, the J end lost 0 bases, and 11 bases lay between the germline ends. In germline, CDR1 is SEHNR, CDR2 FQNEAQ (reference sequence). Here the CDR3 DNA reads TGTGCCAGCAGCCGACTGTTGGGCTCTGGGGCCAACGTCCTGACTTTC. It encodes CASSRLLGSGANVLTF.

The V gene is TRBV18, the J gene TRBJ2-1; D remains ambiguous. CDR3 length equals 15 residues. The germline CDR1 and CDR2 sequences are KGHSH and LQKENI. Trimming cost V 3 bases and J 1 base, with 10 bases left between them. This CDR3 reads CASSPTVPSYNEQFF. In nucleotides, the CDR3 is TGTGCCAGCTCACCGACTGTACCTTCCTACAATGAGCAGTTCTTC. The full variable domain, completed using reference TRBV18 and TRBJ2-1, is NAGVMQNPRHLVRRRGQEARLRCSPMKGHSHVYWYRQLPEEGLKFMVYLQKENIIDESGMPKERFSAEFPKEGPSILRIQQVVRGDSAAYFCASSPTVPSYNEQFFGPGTRLTVL.

The chain has TRBV10-3 and TRBJ1-2; tentative D call: TRBD1 (6 bases). Trimming pared 4 bases from V and 8 bases from J, leaving 14 bases between. The CDR3 covers 13 residues. Looked up from germline, CDR1 is ENHRY and CDR2 is SYGVKD. The CDR3 region has the DNA TGTGCCATCAGTGGCGACAGGTGGTACGGCTACACCTTC. Its protein product is CAISGDRWYGYTF.

This clone was seen more than once but under ten times. The chain employs TRBV24-1 and TRBJ2-2; D possibly corresponds to TRBD1 (6 bases). The V gene's germline CDR1 is KGHDR and CDR2 SFDVKD. The CDR3 contains 16 residues. V was clipped by 2 bases and J by 4 bases, with 13 bases between them. The CDR3 sequence: CATSDSGAAGTGELFF. In DNA, the CDR3 is TGTGCCACCAGTGATTCAGGGGCGGCGGGCACCGGGGAGCTGTTTTTT.

This clone was detected once. The CDR3 coding sequence is TGTGCCAGCAGTGGAGGAGGGGGCGAGGTTAATTCACCCCTCCACTTT. Amino acid sequence: CASSGGGGEVNSPLHF. V gene TRBV6-1 combines with J gene TRBJ1-6; 7 bases line up with TRBD1. J gave up 6 bases and V 4 bases, and 9 bases lay outside the gene matches. Looked up from germline, CDR1 is MNHNS and CDR2 is SASEGT. The CDR3 has 16 residues.

The J gene is TRBJ2-2, the V gene TRBV11-2; maybe TRBD1 (6 bases). CDR3 length: 14 amino acids. V gave up 3 bases and J gave up 6 bases, with 11 bases separating them. The germline V gene encodes CDR1 SGHAT and CDR2 FQNNGV. CDR3 nucleotides: TGTGCCAGCAGCTTCGCAGGGGCCCCCGGGGAGCTGTTTTTT. This translates into CASSFAGAPGELFF.